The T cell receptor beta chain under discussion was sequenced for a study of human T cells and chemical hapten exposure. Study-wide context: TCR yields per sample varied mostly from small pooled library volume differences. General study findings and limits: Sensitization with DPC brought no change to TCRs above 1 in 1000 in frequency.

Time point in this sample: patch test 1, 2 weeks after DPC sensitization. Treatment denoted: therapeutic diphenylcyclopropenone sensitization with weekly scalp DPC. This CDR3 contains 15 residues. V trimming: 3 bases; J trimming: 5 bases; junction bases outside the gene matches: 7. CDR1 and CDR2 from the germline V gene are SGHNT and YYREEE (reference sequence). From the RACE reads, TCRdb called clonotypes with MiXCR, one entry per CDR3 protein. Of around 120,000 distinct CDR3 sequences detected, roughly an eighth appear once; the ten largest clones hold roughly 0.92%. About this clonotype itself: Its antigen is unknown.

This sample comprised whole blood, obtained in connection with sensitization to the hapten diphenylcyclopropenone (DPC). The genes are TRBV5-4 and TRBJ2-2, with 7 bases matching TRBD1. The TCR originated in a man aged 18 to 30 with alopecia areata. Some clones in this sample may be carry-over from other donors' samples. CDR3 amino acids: CASSSPGQRTGELFF. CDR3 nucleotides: TGTGCCAGCAGCTCACCGGGACAGAGAACCGGGGAGCTGTTTTTT.